Included here is one T cell receptor (beta chain) sequence, with context. Its specificity is unknown. This sample was taken from a study of shared clonotypes between healthy human individuals. Data came from immunoSEQ multiplex PCR; TCRdb stores just in-frame clones and leaves some out. Of about 2.1 million clones in the sample, approximately 92% were seen once. The naive CD8 population came from CD45RO-negative cells selected for CCR7, without terminally differentiated effector memory CD45RA+ cells. Study-level findings and limits: Researchers found naive subsets generally carried larger estimated richness than memory subsets.

What was sequenced was naive CD8+ T cells from PBMCs. This receptor was identified in a man younger than 30 in good health. Some clones in this sample may be carry-over from other donors' samples.

The CDR3 sequence: CASSAMDGYEQYF. The CDR3 region has the DNA TGTGCCAGCAGTGCAATGGACGGTTACGAGCAGTACTTC. This chain joins TRBV2 and TRBJ2-7; no clear D. The ends were cut back, 4 bases at V and 4 bases at J, with 11 bases in the middle. CDR1 SNHLY and CDR2 FYNNEI come from the germline V gene. This CDR3 is built from 13 residues.